The text below deals with one T cell receptor (beta chain). The antigen is undetermined. The data were taken from a study of cytomegalovirus exposure and HLA in healthy donors. Regarding the study as a whole: According to an earlier analysis, most TCR beta V segments yielded productive rearrangements about 87% or about 30% of the time. In a later analysis, compared with equally common non-associated chains, HLA-associated beta chains were more expanded. Many donors shared some public TCRs, even though most TCR sequences were rare. Among CMV-associated TCR beta chains, most appeared HLA-restricted in a later analysis.

The CDR3 runs 17 residues. Germline V CDR1 and CDR2: MNHNS, SASEGT. V trimming: 3 bases; J trimming: 3 bases; junction bases outside the gene matches: 12. The PCR had 60 Vbeta and 13 Jbeta primers. The repertoire was sequenced with immunoSEQ multiplex PCR; TCRdb's copy has only in-frame clones and lacks some. Among approximately 170,000 clones listed, 70% to 90% were seen once. Sequenced sample: PBMCs. This sequence joins TRBV6-1 and TRBJ2-7; 9 bases align to TRBD1. This TCR came from a male donor in good health and CMV-seronegative. As DNA, the CDR3 is TGTGCCAGCAGTGACCCCGACAGGGGGGGCTGGCTCTACGAGCAGTACTTC. Its translation: CASSDPDRGGWLYEQYF.